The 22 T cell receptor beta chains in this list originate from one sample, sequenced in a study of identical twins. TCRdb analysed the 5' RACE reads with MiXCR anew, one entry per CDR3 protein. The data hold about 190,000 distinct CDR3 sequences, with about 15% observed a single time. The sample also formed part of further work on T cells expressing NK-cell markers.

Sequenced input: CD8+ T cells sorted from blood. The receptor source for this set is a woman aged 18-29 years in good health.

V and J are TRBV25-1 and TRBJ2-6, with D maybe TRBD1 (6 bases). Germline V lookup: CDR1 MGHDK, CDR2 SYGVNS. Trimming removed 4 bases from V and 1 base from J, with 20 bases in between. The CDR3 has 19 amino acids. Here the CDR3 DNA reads TGTGCCAGCAGTGGACACAGGGACCAAGTTGGTTCTGGGGCCAACGTCCTGACTTTC. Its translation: CASSGHRDQVGSGANVLTF.

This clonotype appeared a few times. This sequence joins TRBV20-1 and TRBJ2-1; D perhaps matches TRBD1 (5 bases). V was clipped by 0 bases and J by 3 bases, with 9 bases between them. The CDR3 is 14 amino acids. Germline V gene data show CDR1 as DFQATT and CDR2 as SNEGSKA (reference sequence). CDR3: CSARDGRDYNEQFF. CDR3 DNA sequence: TGCAGTGCTAGAGACGGCAGGGACTACAATGAGCAGTTCTTC.

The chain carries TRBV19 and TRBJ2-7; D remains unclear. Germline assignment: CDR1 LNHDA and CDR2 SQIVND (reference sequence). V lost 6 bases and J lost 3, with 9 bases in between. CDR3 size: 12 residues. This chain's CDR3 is CASSQGVYEQYF. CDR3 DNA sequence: TGTGCCAGTAGCCAAGGCGTCTACGAGCAGTACTTC.

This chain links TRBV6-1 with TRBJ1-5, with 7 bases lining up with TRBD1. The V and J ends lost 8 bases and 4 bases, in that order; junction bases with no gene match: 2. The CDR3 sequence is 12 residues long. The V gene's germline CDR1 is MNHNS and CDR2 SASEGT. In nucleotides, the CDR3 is TGTGCCAGCCCAGGGGGTAATCAGCCCCAGCATTTT. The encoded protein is CASPGGNQPQHF.

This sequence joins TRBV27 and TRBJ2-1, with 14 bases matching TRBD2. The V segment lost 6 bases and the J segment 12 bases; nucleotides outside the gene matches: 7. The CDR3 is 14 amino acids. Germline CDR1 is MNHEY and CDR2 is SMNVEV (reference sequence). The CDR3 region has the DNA TGTGCCAGCAGGGGACTAGCGGGAGAGAGGGCGCAGTTCTTC. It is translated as CASRGLAGERAQFF.

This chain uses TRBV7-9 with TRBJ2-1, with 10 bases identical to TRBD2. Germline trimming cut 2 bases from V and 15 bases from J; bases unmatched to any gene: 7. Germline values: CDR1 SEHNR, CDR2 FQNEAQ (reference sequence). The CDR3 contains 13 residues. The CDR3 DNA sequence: TGTGCCAGCAGCTTATCCGGTCTAGCGGGAGCGTTCTTC. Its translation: CASSLSGLAGAFF. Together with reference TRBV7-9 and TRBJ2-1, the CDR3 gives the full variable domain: DTGVSQNPRHKITKRGQNVTFRCDPISEHNRLYWYRQTLGQGPEFLTYFQNEAQLEKSRLLSDRFSAERPKGSFSTLEIQRTEQGDSAMYLCASSLSGLAGAFFGPGTRLTVL.

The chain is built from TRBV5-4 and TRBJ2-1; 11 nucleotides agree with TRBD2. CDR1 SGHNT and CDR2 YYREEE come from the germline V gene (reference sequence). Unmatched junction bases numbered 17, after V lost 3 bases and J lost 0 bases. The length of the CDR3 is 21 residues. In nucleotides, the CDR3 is TGTGCCAGCAGCTCGGATTCCCCTCTAGCGGGAGGCCTGAGCTCCTACAATGAGCAGTTCTTC. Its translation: CASSSDSPLAGGLSSYNEQFF.

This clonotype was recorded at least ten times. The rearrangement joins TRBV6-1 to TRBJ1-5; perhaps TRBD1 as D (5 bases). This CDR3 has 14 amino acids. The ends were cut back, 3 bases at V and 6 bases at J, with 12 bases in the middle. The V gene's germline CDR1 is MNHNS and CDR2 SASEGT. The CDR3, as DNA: TGTGCCAGCAGTGAGGGGGAGAAGGGTCAGCCCCAGCATTTT. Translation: CASSEGEKGQPQHF.

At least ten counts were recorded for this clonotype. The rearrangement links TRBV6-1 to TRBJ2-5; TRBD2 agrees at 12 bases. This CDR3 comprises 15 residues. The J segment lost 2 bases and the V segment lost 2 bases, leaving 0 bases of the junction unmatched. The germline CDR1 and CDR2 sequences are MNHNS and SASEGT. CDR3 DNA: TGTGCCAGCAGTGAACTAGCGGGGGGGCAAGAGACCCAGTACTTC. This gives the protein CASSELAGGQETQYF.

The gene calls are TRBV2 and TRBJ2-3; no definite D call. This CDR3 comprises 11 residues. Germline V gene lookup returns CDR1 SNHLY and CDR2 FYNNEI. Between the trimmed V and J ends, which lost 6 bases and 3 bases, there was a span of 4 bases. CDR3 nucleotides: TGTGCCAGCAGGGAAACAGATACGCAGTATTTT. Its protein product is CASRETDTQYF.

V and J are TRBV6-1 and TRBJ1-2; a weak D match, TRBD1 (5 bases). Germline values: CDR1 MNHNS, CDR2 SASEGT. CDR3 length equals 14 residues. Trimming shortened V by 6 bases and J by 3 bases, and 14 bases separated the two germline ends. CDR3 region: CASSSGGSYYGYTF. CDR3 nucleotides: TGTGCCAGCAGCAGCGGGGGAAGCTACTATGGCTACACCTTC.

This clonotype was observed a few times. The CDR3 loop reads CASSSGTGSSYEQYF. DNA for the CDR3: TGTGCCAGCAGCTCCGGGACAGGCAGCTCCTACGAGCAGTACTTC. The chain has TRBV12-3 or TRBV12-4 and TRBJ2-7; 8 nucleotides match TRBD1. V was pared by 6 bases and J by 0 bases, with 7 bases of the junction left unmatched. This CDR3 contains 15 residues.

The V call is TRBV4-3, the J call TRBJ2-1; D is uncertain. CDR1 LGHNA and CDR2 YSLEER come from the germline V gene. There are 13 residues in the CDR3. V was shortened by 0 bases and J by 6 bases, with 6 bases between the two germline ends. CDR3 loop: CASSQERANEQFF. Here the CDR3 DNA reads TGCGCCAGCAGCCAAGAAAGAGCCAATGAGCAGTTCTTC.

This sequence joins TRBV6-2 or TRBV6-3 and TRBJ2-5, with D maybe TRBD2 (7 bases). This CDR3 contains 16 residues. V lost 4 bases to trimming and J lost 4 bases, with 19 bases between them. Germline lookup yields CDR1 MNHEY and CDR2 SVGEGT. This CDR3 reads CASSLGKGGPGETQYF. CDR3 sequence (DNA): TGTGCCAGCAGTTTGGGAAAGGGGGGGCCCGGAGAGACCCAGTACTTC.

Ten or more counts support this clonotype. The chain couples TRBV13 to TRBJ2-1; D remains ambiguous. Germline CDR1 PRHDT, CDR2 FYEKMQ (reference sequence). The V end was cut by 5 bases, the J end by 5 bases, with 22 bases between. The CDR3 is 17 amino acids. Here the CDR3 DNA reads TGTGCCAGCAGCCCACGAAAAGACCCACTGGATCACAATGAGCAGTTCTTC. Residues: CASSPRKDPLDHNEQFF.

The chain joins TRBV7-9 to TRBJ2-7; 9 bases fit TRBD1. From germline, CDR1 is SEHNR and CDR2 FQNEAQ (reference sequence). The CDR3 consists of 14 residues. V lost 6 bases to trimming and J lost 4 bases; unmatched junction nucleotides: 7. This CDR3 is CASRAGQGPYEQYF. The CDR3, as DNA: TGTGCCAGCAGAGCAGGACAGGGGCCGTACGAGCAGTACTTC.

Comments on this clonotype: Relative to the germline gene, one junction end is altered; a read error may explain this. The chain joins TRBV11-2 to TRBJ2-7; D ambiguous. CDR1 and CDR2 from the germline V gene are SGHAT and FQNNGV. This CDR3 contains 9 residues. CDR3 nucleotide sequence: TGTGCAACCCGAGGTTCAGCTGAGTTC. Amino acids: CATRGSAEF.

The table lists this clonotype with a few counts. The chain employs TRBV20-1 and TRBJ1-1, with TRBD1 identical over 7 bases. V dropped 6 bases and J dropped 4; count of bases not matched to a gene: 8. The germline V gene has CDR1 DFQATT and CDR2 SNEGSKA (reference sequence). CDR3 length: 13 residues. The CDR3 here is CSAPDREGTEAFF. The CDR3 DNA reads TGCAGTGCCCCCGACAGGGAAGGCACTGAAGCTTTCTTT.

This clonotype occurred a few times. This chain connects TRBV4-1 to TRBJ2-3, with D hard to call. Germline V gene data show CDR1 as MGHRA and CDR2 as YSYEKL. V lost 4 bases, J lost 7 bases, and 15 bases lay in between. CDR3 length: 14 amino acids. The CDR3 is CASSLTTFPNTQYF. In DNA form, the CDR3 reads TGCGCCAGCAGCCTGACGACCTTCCCTAATACGCAGTATTTT.

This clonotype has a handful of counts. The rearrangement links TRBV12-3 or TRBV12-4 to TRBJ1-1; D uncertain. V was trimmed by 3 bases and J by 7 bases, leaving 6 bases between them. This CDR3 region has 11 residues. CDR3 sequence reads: CASSFPGEAFF. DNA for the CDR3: TGTGCCAGCAGTTTTCCGGGTGAAGCTTTCTTT.

CDR3 protein: CSGWEMNQETQYF. CDR3 in DNA: TGCAGTGGATGGGAAATGAACCAAGAGACCCAGTACTTC. This chain links TRBV20-1 with TRBJ2-5; D is undetermined. The ends were cut back, 7 bases at V and 0 bases at J, with 12 bases in the middle. This CDR3 has 13 amino acids. Germline-derived CDR1 and CDR2 are DFQATT and SNEGSKA (reference sequence).

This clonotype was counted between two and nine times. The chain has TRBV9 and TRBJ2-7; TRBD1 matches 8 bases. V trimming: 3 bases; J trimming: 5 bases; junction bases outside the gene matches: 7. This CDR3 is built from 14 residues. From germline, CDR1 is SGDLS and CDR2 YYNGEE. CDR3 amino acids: CASSGRDRLNEQYF. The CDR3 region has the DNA TGTGCCAGCAGCGGACGGGACAGGTTAAACGAGCAGTACTTC.